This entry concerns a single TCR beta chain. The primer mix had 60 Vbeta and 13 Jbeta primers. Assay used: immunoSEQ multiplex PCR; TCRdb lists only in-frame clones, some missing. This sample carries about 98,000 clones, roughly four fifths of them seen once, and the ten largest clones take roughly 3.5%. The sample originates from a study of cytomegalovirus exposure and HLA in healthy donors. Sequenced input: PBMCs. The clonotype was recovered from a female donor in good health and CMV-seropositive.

The CDR3 loop reads CASSLRMTEEKLFF. In DNA, the CDR3 is TGTGCCAGCAGCCTAAGGATGACAGAAGAAAAACTGTTTTTT. The chain couples TRBV7-9 to TRBJ1-4; perhaps TRBD1 as D (5 bases). CDR1 SEHNR and CDR2 FQNEAQ come from the germline V gene (reference sequence). V lost 5 bases to trimming and J lost 8 bases, with 15 bases between them. The CDR3 length is 14 residues.